This T cell receptor (beta chain) appears in the sequencing data of a study of CD8 T cells in ankylosing spondylitis (dated 2017 in TCRdb). Notes on the research overall: The study profiled T cell receptor beta repertoires in healthy donors and ankylosing spondylitis patients to find disease-linked TCR variants. The whole study cohort included 108 healthy donors and roughly 24 ankylosing spondylitis patients. Samples of peripheral blood were taken, and for ankylosing spondylitis patients, synovial fluid was collected as well. The research as a whole found: The disease-linked clones showed a CD8+ phenotype and occurred at relatively low frequencies in peripheral blood. Blood from ankylosing spondylitis patients appeared to be characterized by a TCR beta motif composed of about eight highly homologous amino acid variants. The disease-linked clones were reported to be significantly enriched in matched synovial fluid samples from ankylosing spondylitis patients. Some motif variants were previously reported in synovial fluid and blood of reactive arthritis patients, suggesting common disease-initiation mechanisms.

Of note for this clonotype: The specificity of this receptor is unknown. No base quality values were provided; no much bigger clone lies one nucleotide off.

Per the germline V gene, MDHEN is the CDR1 and SYDVKM is the CDR2. The CDR3, cysteine through phenylalanine, is 12 amino acids long. Only CDR3 DNA remains: 36 bases, in frame from the first base. V is cut by 3 bases and J by 7 bases, and the space between the germline ends is 10 bases. Sequencing was performed on an Illumina HiSeq 2500. Quantitative 5'-RACE with molecular barcodes was used to prepare TCR beta libraries. Per the authors' processing: A new computational method, built on a probabilistic model of VDJ rearrangement, was used to identify disease-linked TCR variants. TCRdb redid the processing of the public reads, applying fastp at Q25 and MiXCR, and retained in-frame beta chains. Every entry covers one CDR3 protein and lists the most common genes and DNA from its rows. The authors' filters were not applied to this entry. Here the sample has around 480,000 distinct CDR3 sequences; approximately 17% occur a single time. The ten most abundant clones make up approximately 0.93% of the sample.

The chain joins TRBV28 to TRBJ2-7; TRBD1 is a possible D gene, resting on 5 matching bases. The clonotype was recovered from a male donor with ankylosing spondylitis. Sequencing used blood, either unsorted or a sorted T cell fraction (not recorded which). The nucleotide sequence is TGTGCCAGCAGTTTTGTGGGGCTGGAGCAGTACTTC. Its protein is CASSFVGLEQYF. Beyond the CDR3, the reference TRBV28 and TRBJ2-7 genes provide the residues; the full variable domain reads: DVKVTQSSRYLVKRTGEKVFLECVQDMDHENMFWYRQDPGLGLRLIYFSYDVKMKEKGDIPEGYSVSREKKERFSLILESASTNQTSMYLCASSFVGLEQYFGPGTRLTVT.